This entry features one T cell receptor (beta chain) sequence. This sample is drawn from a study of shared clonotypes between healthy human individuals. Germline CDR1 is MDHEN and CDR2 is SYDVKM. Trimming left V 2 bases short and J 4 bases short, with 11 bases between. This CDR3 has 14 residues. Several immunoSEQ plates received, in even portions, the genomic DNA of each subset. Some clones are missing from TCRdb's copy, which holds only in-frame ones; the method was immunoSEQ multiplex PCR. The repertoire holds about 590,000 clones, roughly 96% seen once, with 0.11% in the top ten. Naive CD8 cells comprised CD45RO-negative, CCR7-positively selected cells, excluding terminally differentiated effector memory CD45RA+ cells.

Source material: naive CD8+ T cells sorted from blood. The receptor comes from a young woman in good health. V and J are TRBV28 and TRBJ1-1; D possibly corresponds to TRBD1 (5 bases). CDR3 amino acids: CASSLRGEGTEAFF. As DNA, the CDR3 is TGTGCCAGCAGTTTACGGGGGGAGGGCACTGAAGCTTTCTTT.